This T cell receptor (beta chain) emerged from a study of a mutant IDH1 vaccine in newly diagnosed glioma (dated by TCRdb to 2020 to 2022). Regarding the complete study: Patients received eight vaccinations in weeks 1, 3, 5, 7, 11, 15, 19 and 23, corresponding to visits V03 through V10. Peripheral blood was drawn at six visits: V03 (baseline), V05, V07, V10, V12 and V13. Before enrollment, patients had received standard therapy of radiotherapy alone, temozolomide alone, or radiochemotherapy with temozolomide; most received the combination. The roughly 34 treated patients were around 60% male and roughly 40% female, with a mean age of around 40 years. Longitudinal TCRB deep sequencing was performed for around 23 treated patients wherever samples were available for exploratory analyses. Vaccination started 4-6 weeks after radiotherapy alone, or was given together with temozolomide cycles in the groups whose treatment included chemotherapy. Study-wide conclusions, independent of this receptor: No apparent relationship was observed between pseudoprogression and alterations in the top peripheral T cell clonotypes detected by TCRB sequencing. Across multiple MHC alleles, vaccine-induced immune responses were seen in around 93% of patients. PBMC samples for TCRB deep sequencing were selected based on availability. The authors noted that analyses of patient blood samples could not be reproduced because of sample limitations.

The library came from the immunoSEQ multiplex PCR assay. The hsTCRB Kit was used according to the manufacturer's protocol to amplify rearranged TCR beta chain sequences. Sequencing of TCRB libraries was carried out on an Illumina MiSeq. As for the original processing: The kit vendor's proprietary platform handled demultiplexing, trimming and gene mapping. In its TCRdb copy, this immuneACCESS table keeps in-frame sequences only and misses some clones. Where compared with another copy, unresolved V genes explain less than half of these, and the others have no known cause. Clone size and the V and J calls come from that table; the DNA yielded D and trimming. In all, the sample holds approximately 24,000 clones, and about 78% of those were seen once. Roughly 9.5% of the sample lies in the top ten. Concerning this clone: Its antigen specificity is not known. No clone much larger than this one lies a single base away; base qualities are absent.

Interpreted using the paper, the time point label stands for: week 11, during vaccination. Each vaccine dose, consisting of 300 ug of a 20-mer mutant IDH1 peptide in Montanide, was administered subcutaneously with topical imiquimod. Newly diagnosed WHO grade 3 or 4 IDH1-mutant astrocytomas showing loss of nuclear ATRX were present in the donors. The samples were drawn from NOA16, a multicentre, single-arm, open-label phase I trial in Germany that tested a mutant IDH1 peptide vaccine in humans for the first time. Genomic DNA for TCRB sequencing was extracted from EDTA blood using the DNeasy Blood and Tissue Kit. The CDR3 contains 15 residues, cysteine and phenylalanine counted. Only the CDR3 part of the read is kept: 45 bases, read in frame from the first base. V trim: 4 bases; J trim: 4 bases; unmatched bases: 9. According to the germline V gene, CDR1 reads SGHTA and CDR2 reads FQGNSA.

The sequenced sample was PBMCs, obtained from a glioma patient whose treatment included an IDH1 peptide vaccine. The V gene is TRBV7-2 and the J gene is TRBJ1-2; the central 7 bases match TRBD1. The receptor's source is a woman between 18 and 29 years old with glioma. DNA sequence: TGTGCCAGCAGCTGGGGACAGCCTCTACCCTATGGCTACACCTTC. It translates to CASSWGQPLPYGYTF.